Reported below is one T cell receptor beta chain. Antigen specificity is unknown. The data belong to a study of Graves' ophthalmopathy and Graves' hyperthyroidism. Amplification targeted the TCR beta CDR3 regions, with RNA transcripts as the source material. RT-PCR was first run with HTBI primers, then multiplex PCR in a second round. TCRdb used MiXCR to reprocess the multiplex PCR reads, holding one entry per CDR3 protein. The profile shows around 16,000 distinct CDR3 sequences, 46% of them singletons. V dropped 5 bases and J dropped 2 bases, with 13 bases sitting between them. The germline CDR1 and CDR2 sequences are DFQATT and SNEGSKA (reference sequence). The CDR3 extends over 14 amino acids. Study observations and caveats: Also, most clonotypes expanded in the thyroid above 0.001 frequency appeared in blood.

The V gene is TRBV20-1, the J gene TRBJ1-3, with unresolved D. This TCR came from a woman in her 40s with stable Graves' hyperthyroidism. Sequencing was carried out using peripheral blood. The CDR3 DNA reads TGCAGTGCTCGACCTGACACTGCTGGAAACACCATATATTTT. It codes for CSARPDTAGNTIYF.